These 15 T cell receptor beta chains came from one sample sequenced in a study of post-analysis software for immune sequencing data. Study-wide results and caveats: Higher frequency in patients than in controls was seen for about five TRBV segments, with TRBV5-6, TRBV5-1 and TRBV20-1 among them.

The antigens for these receptors are not known. Unique molecular identifiers were built into the TCR beta cDNA libraries. TCRdb fed the PCR reads into MiXCR, producing one record per CDR3 protein. Among roughly 540,000 distinct CDR3 sequences listed, approximately 31% were seen once. The sequencing input was blood. These receptors were taken from a girl aged 2-17 years with multiple sclerosis.

The table lists this clonotype with a count of one. The rearrangement uses TRBV7-2 and TRBJ2-7, with 10 bases matching TRBD1. This CDR3 is 14 amino acids long. The ends lost 1 base at V and 5 bases at J; junction bases unmatched: 2. CDR1 and CDR2 (germline): SGHTA, FQGNSA. The CDR3 sequence is CASSLEGTGDEQYF. DNA of the CDR3: TGTGCCAGCAGCTTAGAGGGGACAGGGGACGAGCAGTACTTC.

This clonotype has only a few counts. The gene calls are TRBV12-3 or TRBV12-4 and TRBJ2-3; 12 nucleotides line up with TRBD2. The CDR3 is made up of 15 amino acids. The ends lost 6 bases at V and 4 bases at J; junction bases unmatched: 5. CDR3 DNA sequence: TGTGCCAGCAGCCGCGGACTAGCGGGGTCAGATACGCAGTATTTT. Translation gives CASSRGLAGSDTQYF.

This chain joins TRBV3-1 and TRBJ2-1; D uncertain. This CDR3 spans 13 amino acids. Germline V CDR1 and CDR2: LGHDT, YNNKEL (reference sequence). V was clipped by 1 base and J by 12 bases, with 13 bases between them. The CDR3 here is CASSQAPGFGQFF. For the CDR3, the DNA is TGTGCCAGCAGCCAAGCCCCTGGGTTTGGGCAGTTCTTC.

The chain carries TRBV3-1 and TRBJ1-6; D ambiguous. The CDR3 runs 14 residues. The V gene's germline CDR1 is LGHDT and CDR2 YNNKEL (reference sequence). The germline V and J ends were trimmed by 1 base and 7 bases, with 8 bases remaining between them. The CDR3 sequence: CASSQVLVNSPLHF. In nucleotides, the CDR3 is TGTGCCAGCAGCCAAGTTTTGGTGAATTCACCCCTCCACTTT.

The V call is TRBV27, the J call TRBJ2-7, with 7 bases that match TRBD2. The V segment lost 3 bases and the J segment 4 bases; nucleotides outside the gene matches: 3. The CDR3 is 13 residues long. CDR1 MNHEY and CDR2 SMNVEV come from the germline V gene (reference sequence). The CDR3 sequence: CASSFGRGYEQYF. The DNA of the CDR3 is TGTGCCAGCAGTTTCGGGCGGGGGTACGAGCAGTACTTC.

The V gene is TRBV5-1, the J gene TRBJ2-5; either TRBD1 or TRBD2 may fit D (5 bases each). This CDR3 spans 15 amino acids. CDR1 SGHRS and CDR2 YFSETQ come from the germline V gene. The ends were cut back, 3 bases at V and 4 bases at J, with 16 bases in the middle. The CDR3, as DNA: TGCGCCAGCAGCTCCGACGGGAAGGGGCTAGAGACCCAGTACTTC. Residues: CASSSDGKGLETQYF.

This clonotype was seen repeatedly, ten times or more. The chain carries TRBV11-2 and TRBJ2-7, with 13 bases identical to TRBD2. The length of the CDR3 is 16 residues. With 6 bases clipped from V and 5 bases from J, the junction kept 10 bases outside the gene matches. Germline CDR1 SGHAT, CDR2 FQNNGV. CDR3 loop: CASSRVGLAGAHEQYF. DNA for the CDR3: TGTGCCAGCAGTCGAGTCGGACTAGCGGGGGCCCACGAGCAGTACTTC.

The chain links TRBV6-6 to TRBJ2-7, with D perhaps TRBD1 (6 bases). Germline-derived CDR1 and CDR2 are MNHNY and SVGAGI (reference sequence). V gave up 2 bases and J gave up 1 base, with 12 bases separating them. The CDR3 has 15 residues. CDR3 in amino acids: CASSYLGARSYEQYF. In DNA, the CDR3 is TGTGCCAGCAGTTACCTGGGGGCCAGGTCCTACGAGCAGTACTTC.

This clonotype was detected only a few times. This rearrangement joins TRBV20-1 to TRBJ2-1; the match to TRBD2 covers 8 bases. After removal of 4 bases from V and 10 bases from J, the junction contained 12 bases not matched to a gene. This CDR3 has 14 amino acids. The germline V gene encodes CDR1 DFQATT and CDR2 SNEGSKA (reference sequence). In DNA, the CDR3 is TGCAGTGCTACCGGGGGGGCCTTTAGCCTGGAGCAGTTCTTC. It encodes CSATGGAFSLEQFF.

This clonotype was seen ten or more times. The J gene is TRBJ2-1, the V gene TRBV7-9; maybe TRBD1 (6 bases). V gave up 5 bases and J gave up 0 bases, with 11 bases separating them. The CDR3 totals 15 residues. Germline CDR1 and CDR2: SEHNR and FQNEAQ (reference sequence). The CDR3: CASSPRGSSYNEQFF. In nucleotides, the CDR3 is TGTGCCAGCAGCCCAAGGGGGAGCTCCTACAATGAGCAGTTCTTC.

This clonotype has a handful of counts. V gene TRBV9 combines with J gene TRBJ1-1; D ambiguous. Per the germline V gene, CDR1 is SGDLS and CDR2 is YYNGEE. The ends were cut back, 1 base at V and 0 bases at J, with 13 bases in the middle. This CDR3 region has 16 residues. CDR3 sequence reads: CASSVRPDNMNTEAFF. The CDR3 DNA is TGTGCCAGCAGCGTACGACCTGACAACATGAACACTGAAGCTTTCTTT.

The gene calls are TRBV7-9 and TRBJ2-7, with unresolved D. Germline CDR1 and CDR2: SEHNR and FQNEAQ (reference sequence). The ends were cut back, 1 base at V and 2 bases at J, with 9 bases in the middle. The CDR3 loop spans 14 amino acids. The CDR3 spells CASSLVTLPYEQYF. The CDR3 DNA follows: TGTGCCAGCAGCTTAGTAACGCTTCCCTACGAGCAGTACTTC.

This clonotype was seen only once. V usage is TRBV3-1 and J usage is TRBJ2-3; TRBD1 aligns across 9 bases. This CDR3 is built from 15 residues. CDR1 and CDR2 from the germline V gene are LGHDT and YNNKEL (reference sequence). The junction had 10 bases not matched to a gene; V was cut back by 8 bases and J by 4 bases. This chain's CDR3 is CASAPGTGLADTQYF. The CDR3 coding sequence is TGTGCCAGCGCCCCAGGGACAGGGTTGGCAGATACGCAGTATTTT.

In its sample, this clonotype ranks as medium-sized. The rearrangement joins TRBV5-1 to TRBJ2-7; weak D call: TRBD1 (6 bases). The CDR3 spans 15 residues. The V gene's germline CDR1 is SGHRS and CDR2 YFSETQ. The V end was cut by 0 bases, the J end by 6 bases, with 16 bases between. CDR3 sequence reads: CASSLVRQASAEQYF. The CDR3 DNA reads TGCGCCAGCAGCTTGGTGCGACAGGCTAGTGCCGAGCAGTACTTC.

As concerns this clonotype: Sequence at one end of the junction differs from germline and may be a read error. The J gene is TRBJ2-1, the V gene TRBV7-9; D possibly corresponds to TRBD1 (5 bases). CDR1 SEHNR and CDR2 FQNEAQ come from the germline V gene (reference sequence). The CDR3 is made up of 17 amino acids. The CDR3 region has the DNA TGTGCCAGTAGCTTCATGGGCGACCCAGGGCGTAGGTATGAGCAGTTCTTC. It encodes CASSFMGDPGRRYEQFF. The entire variable domain, with the rest obtained from reference TRBV7-9 and TRBJ2-1, is as follows: DTGVSQNPRHKITKRGQNVTFRCDPISEHNRLYWYRQTLGQGPEFLTYFQNEAQLEKSRLLSDRFSAERPKGSFSTLEIQRTEQGDSAMYLCASSFMGDPGRRYEQFFGPGTRLTVL.